The following is a T cell receptor beta chain sequence with its context. The sample belongs to a study of blood T cell repertoires in COVID-19. Sequencing was performed with immunoSEQ multiplex PCR; in TCRdb, only in-frame clones are kept and a portion is missing. The sample shows 87,000 or so clones, roughly 86% of them seen only once. The TCR sequence derives from an elderly woman in a cohort sampled during active or convalescent COVID-19. The sequencing sample was made of peripheral blood.

In DNA, the CDR3 is TGTGCCAGCTCACACCAGGGGAGGGATCAGCCCCAGCATTTT. It codes for CASSHQGRDQPQHF. The chain joins TRBV18 to TRBJ1-5, with D possibly TRBD1 on 6 matching bases. CDR3 length: 14 residues. V was shortened by 4 bases and J by 5 bases, with 12 bases between the two germline ends. The germline V gene encodes CDR1 KGHSH and CDR2 LQKENI. The full variable domain, completed using reference TRBV18 and TRBJ1-5, is NAGVMQNPRHLVRRRGQEARLRCSPMKGHSHVYWYRQLPEEGLKFMVYLQKENIIDESGMPKERFSAEFPKEGPSILRIQQVVRGDSAAYFCASSHQGRDQPQHFGDGTRLSIL.